Below, 18 T cell receptor beta chains from the same sample are listed, as sequenced in a study of blood T cell repertoires in COVID-19. This table comes from immunoSEQ multiplex PCR, and its TCRdb copy is limited to in-frame clones, with some not included. The profile shows 68,000 or so clones, 85% to 90% of them singletons. The sequenced material came from peripheral blood. The receptors stem from a man aged 45-60 years with active COVID-19.

This clone was detected once. The gene calls are TRBV9 and TRBJ2-7; D may be TRBD1 (6 bases). Trimming pared 2 bases from V and 0 bases from J, leaving 12 bases between. CDR1 is SGDLS and CDR2 is YYNGEE in the germline V gene. The CDR3 has 15 residues. This chain's CDR3 is CASSVRGIASYEQYF. The CDR3 DNA follows: TGTGCCAGCAGCGTCAGGGGAATAGCCTCCTACGAGCAGTACTTC.

This clone appeared once. V gene TRBV4-1 combines with J gene TRBJ2-3; D is perhaps TRBD1 (6 bases). CDR3 length equals 17 residues. Trimming left V 4 bases short and J 3 bases short, with 20 bases between. The germline CDR1 and CDR2 sequences are MGHRA and YSYEKL. The CDR3 nucleotides are TGCGCCAGCAGCCCAACCCCCTCGGGTAGGGGGACAGATACGCAGTATTTT. As protein: CASSPTPSGRGTDTQYF.

The CDR3 reads CASSMFFGAGDNEQYF. The CDR3 nucleotides read TGTGCCAGTAGTATGTTCTTCGGCGCGGGGGACAACGAGCAGTACTTC. The rearrangement uses TRBV19 and TRBJ2-7, with a tentative D call TRBD2 (7 bases). Per the germline V gene, CDR1 is LNHDA and CDR2 is SQIVND (reference sequence). The CDR3 loop spans 16 amino acids. The V end was cut by 3 bases, the J end by 5 bases, with 20 bases between.

The chain links TRBV5-1 to TRBJ2-3, with D possibly being TRBD1 (5 bases). The CDR3 has 14 residues. Germline values: CDR1 SGHRS, CDR2 YFSETQ. Trimming removed 4 bases from V and 4 bases from J, with 13 bases in between. The CDR3 coding sequence is TGCGCCAGCAGCCAAGGGCAGGGCTCAGATACGCAGTATTTT. Its translation is CASSQGQGSDTQYF.

The chain uses TRBV3-1 (or the pseudogene TRBV3-2) and TRBJ2-7, with D maybe TRBD1 (6 bases). Trimming removed 1 base at V and 7 bases at J, with 14 bases between. Germline loops: CDR1 LGHDT, CDR2 YNNKEL (reference sequence). CDR3 length: 14 amino acids. The CDR3 region is CASSQAQGWKEQYF. In DNA, the CDR3 is TGTGCCAGCAGCCAAGCACAGGGATGGAAAGAGCAGTACTTC.

On this clone: The sample carries other DNA sequences with the same CDR3. This chain links TRBV6-1 with TRBJ1-4; perhaps TRBD1 as D (6 bases). This CDR3 has 19 amino acids. V dropped 4 bases and J dropped 3 bases, with 24 bases sitting between them. Germline V gene data show CDR1 as MNHNS and CDR2 as SASEGT. CDR3 loop: CASSASSGRGGYANEKLFF. CDR3 sequence (DNA): TGTGCCAGCAGTGCTTCTTCCGGCAGGGGCGGGTACGCTAATGAAAAACTGTTTTTT.

V gene TRBV30 combines with J gene TRBJ1-5; D is ambiguous. The CDR3 totals 12 residues. CDR1 GTSNPN and CDR2 SVGIG come from the germline V gene (reference sequence). Between the trimmed V and J ends, which lost 2 bases and 7 bases, there was a span of 9 bases. In nucleotides, the CDR3 is TGTGCCTGGAGTCAGGATCAACAGCCCCAGCATTTT. Translating it yields CAWSQDQQPQHF.

This clone was counted only a few times. The chain couples TRBV7-6 to TRBJ1-6, with D uncertain. Trimming shortened V by 5 bases and J by 5 bases, and 19 bases separated the two germline ends. The CDR3 loop spans 17 amino acids. Germline V CDR1 and CDR2: SGHVS, FNYEAQ. CDR3 nucleotide sequence: TGTGCCAGCAGCCCGCGAGGCCGGGGTGGCCATAATTCACCCCTCCACTTT. Protein sequence: CASSPRGRGGHNSPLHF. The full variable domain, completed using reference TRBV7-6 and TRBJ1-6, is GAGVSQSPRYKVTKRGQDVALRCDPISGHVSLYWYRQALGQGPEFLTYFNYEAQQDKSGLPNDRFSAERPEGSISTLTIQRTEQRDSAMYRCASSPRGRGGHNSPLHFGNGTRLTVT.

This clone was recorded once. This chain links TRBV13 with TRBJ2-5, with 8 bases that match TRBD1. Germline CDR1 PRHDT, CDR2 FYEKMQ (reference sequence). The V segment lost 5 bases and the J segment 4 bases; nucleotides outside the gene matches: 9. The CDR3 runs to 15 residues. The CDR3 nucleotides read TGTGCCAGCAGCGTCGGACAGGGAAGAGGAGAGACCCAGTACTTC. Protein sequence: CASSVGQGRGETQYF.

The rearrangement links TRBV2 to TRBJ1-6; 9 bases are shared with TRBD1. The CDR3 extends over 15 amino acids. Germline trimming cut 2 bases from V and 9 bases from J; bases unmatched to any gene: 5. CDR1 is SNHLY and CDR2 is FYNNEI in the germline V gene. The CDR3 nucleotides read TGTGCCAGCAGTGAATGGGACAGGGAAGTTTCACCCCTCCACTTT. It translates to CASSEWDREVSPLHF.

The chain has TRBV30 and TRBJ1-1; a possible D gene is TRBD1 (6 bases). CDR1 is GTSNPN and CDR2 is SVGIG in the germline V gene (reference sequence). There are 11 residues in the CDR3. V dropped 7 bases and J dropped 6 bases, with 12 bases sitting between them. The CDR3 here is CALKRTAEAFF. DNA of the CDR3: TGTGCCTTGAAGAGGACAGCTGAAGCTTTCTTT.

The chain is built from TRBV3-1 (or the pseudogene TRBV3-2) and TRBJ2-5, with 12 bases lining up with TRBD1. V was pared by 4 bases and J by 7 bases, with 7 bases of the junction left unmatched. From germline, CDR1 is LGHDT and CDR2 YNNKEL (reference sequence). This CDR3 spans 15 amino acids. The CDR3: CASSLGTGGIGTQYF. CDR3 sequence (DNA): TGTGCCAGCAGCCTCGGGACAGGGGGCATTGGGACCCAGTACTTC.

The rearrangement joins TRBV10-3 to TRBJ1-3; 7 positions match TRBD1. The germline gives CDR1 ENHRY, CDR2 SYGVKD. The CDR3 has 15 residues. J lost 0 bases, V lost 5 bases, and 4 bases had no gene match. CDR3 nucleotide sequence: TGTGCCATCAGTCCGGGACAGACCTCTGGAAACACCATATATTTT. Its translation: CAISPGQTSGNTIYF.

This chain connects TRBV7-8 to TRBJ2-1; 7 nucleotides line up with TRBD1. Looked up from germline, CDR1 is SGHVS and CDR2 is FQNEAQ. Unmatched junction bases numbered 14, after V lost 10 bases and J lost 5 bases. The CDR3 spans 15 residues. The CDR3 DNA reads TGTGCCACCGACGCCCGGGACAGAGGAAACAATGAGCAGTTCTTC. It yields the protein CATDARDRGNNEQFF.

The chain combines TRBV13 with TRBJ2-1; 13 nucleotides agree with TRBD2. Germline V lookup: CDR1 PRHDT, CDR2 FYEKMQ (reference sequence). The CDR3 totals 16 residues. Trimming took 5 bases from V and 4 from J; bases not matched to a gene: 5. The CDR3 region has the DNA TGTGCCAGCAGCGTCCGACTAGCGGGGGGTTACAATGAGCAGTTCTTC. Amino acids: CASSVRLAGGYNEQFF.

This clone was recorded once. The chain combines TRBV3-1 (or the pseudogene TRBV3-2) with TRBJ2-1, with a tentative D call TRBD2 (5 bases). The CDR3 consists of 14 residues. V was clipped by 4 bases and J by 5 bases, with 12 bases between them. Germline V gene lookup returns CDR1 LGHDT and CDR2 YNNKEL (reference sequence). Here the CDR3 DNA reads TGTGCCAGCAGCCCCTCCCGGGGTGACAATGAGCAGTTCTTC. Translated, it gives CASSPSRGDNEQFF.

This sequence joins TRBV2 and TRBJ2-3; a possible D gene is TRBD1 (6 bases). In germline, CDR1 is SNHLY, CDR2 FYNNEI. The CDR3 length is 16 residues. Trimming removed 2 bases at V and 0 bases at J, with 12 bases between. The CDR3 reads CASSEYRTVSTDTQYF. The CDR3 DNA is TGTGCCAGCAGTGAATATAGGACAGTTAGCACAGATACGCAGTATTTT.

This clone came up a few times. This chain uses TRBV5-5 with TRBJ1-2; weak D call: TRBD1 (5 bases). Trimming took 5 bases from V and 3 from J, leaving 14 bases between them. The CDR3 is 14 residues long. The V gene's germline CDR1 is SGHKS and CDR2 YYEKEE (reference sequence). The CDR3 coding sequence is TGTGCCAGCAGTTCCGCCGGGACTTACTATGGCTACACCTTC. Translating it yields CASSSAGTYYGYTF.